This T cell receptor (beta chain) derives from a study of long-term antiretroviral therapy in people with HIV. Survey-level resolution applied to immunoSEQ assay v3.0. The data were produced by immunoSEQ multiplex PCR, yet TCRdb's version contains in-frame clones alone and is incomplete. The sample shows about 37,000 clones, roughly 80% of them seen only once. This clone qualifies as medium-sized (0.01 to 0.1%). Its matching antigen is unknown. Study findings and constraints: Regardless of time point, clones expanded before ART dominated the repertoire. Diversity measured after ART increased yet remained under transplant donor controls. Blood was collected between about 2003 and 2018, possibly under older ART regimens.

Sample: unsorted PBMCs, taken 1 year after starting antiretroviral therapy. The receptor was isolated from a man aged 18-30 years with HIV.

The CDR3 is CASSTVYGYTF. The CDR3 nucleotides are TGTGCCAGCAGCACGGTCTATGGCTACACCTTC. This sequence joins TRBV13 and TRBJ1-2; no clear D. CDR1 is PRHDT, CDR2 FYEKMQ, per germline (reference sequence). The V end lost 5 bases, the J end lost 4 bases, and 5 bases lay between the germline ends. The CDR3 length is 11 residues.